These 19 T cell receptor beta chains came from one sample sequenced in a study of blood T cells in healthy people across ages. With a J-beta primer mix and a sample-barcoded 5' primer, a second PCR ran about 7 to 12 cycles. TCRdb re-called the 5' RACE reads with MiXCR, one entry per CDR3 protein. This sample yields about 1.5 million distinct CDR3 sequences, of which 40% to 45% are seen a single time; just over 4% belongs to the top ten. What was sequenced was blood. Receptors were obtained from a woman younger than 30 in good health.

The chain carries TRBV7-2 and TRBJ2-5; no definite D call. This CDR3 has 14 amino acids. Germline V gene lookup returns CDR1 SGHTA and CDR2 FQGNSA. The V gene lost 1 base and the J gene lost 6 bases, with 12 bases spanning the gap. The CDR3 here is CASSLVGAAKTQYF. The CDR3, as DNA: TGTGCCAGCAGCTTAGTAGGAGCTGCGAAGACCCAGTACTTC.

The V gene is TRBV29-1, the J gene TRBJ2-7, with TRBD1 matching over 10 bases. The CDR3 is made up of 16 amino acids. V shed 4 bases and J 1 base; nucleotides not matched to a gene: 10. The germline CDR1 and CDR2 sequences are SQVTM and ANQGSEA. The CDR3, as DNA: TGCAGCGTTGTTGGACCGGGACAGGGGTCTTCCTACGAGCAGTACTTC. Residues: CSVVGPGQGSSYEQYF.

This clonotype occurred a few times. Here the CDR3 DNA reads TGTGCCAGCCGTCGACAGTGGCCCTTGTACGAGCAGTACTTC. This sequence encodes CASRRQWPLYEQYF. This chain joins TRBV11-2 and TRBJ2-7, with a tentative D call TRBD1 (5 bases). There are 14 residues in the CDR3. Germline values: CDR1 SGHAT, CDR2 FQNNGV. V dropped 8 bases and J dropped 4 bases, with 18 bases sitting between them.

This clonotype was observed a handful of times. V and J are TRBV7-2 and TRBJ1-6; a weak D match, TRBD1 (5 bases). This CDR3 is 16 amino acids long. V lost 1 base to trimming and J lost 3 bases, with 10 bases between them. CDR1 and CDR2 from the germline V gene are SGHTA and FQGNSA. Written as DNA, the CDR3 is TGTGCCAGCAGCTTAGGAGGGAGGGGCTATAATTCACCCCTCCACTTT. This gives the protein CASSLGGRGYNSPLHF.

As to this clonotype: Compared with germline, one end of the junction differs, possibly owing to a read error. The genes are TRBV13 and TRBJ1-5, with a tentative D call TRBD1 (6 bases). Looked up from germline, CDR1 is PRHDT and CDR2 is FYEKMQ (reference sequence). The CDR3 is 14 amino acids. CDR3 coding DNA: TGTGCCAGCAGCATTACAGGGCGCAATCAGCCCCGGCATTTT. Amino acid sequence: CASSITGRNQPRHF.

The chain couples TRBV4-3 to TRBJ2-1, with TRBD2 as a possible D gene (6 bases). V dropped 1 base and J dropped 2 bases, with 9 bases sitting between them. This CDR3 spans 15 amino acids. Germline V CDR1 and CDR2: LGHNA, YSLEER. The CDR3 sequence: CASSQGIAAYNEQFF. The CDR3 nucleotides read TGCGCCAGCAGCCAAGGGATAGCGGCCTACAATGAGCAGTTCTTC.

The chain couples TRBV18 to TRBJ2-4; D gene uncertain. TRBJ2-5 explains the end of the DNA better; the J call may be wrong. This CDR3 is 13 amino acids long. CDR1 and CDR2 from the germline V gene are KGHSH and LQKENI. This CDR3 reads CASSPNYGETQYF. The DNA for the CDR3 is TGTGCCAGCTCCCCTAACTATGGGGAGACCCAGTACTTC.

In this sample, this clonotype turned up once. The rearrangement links TRBV27 to TRBJ1-5, with a tentative D call TRBD1 (5 bases). CDR3 length: 13 amino acids. CDR1 MNHEY and CDR2 SMNVEV come from the germline V gene (reference sequence). V shed 3 bases and J shed 5 bases, with 8 bases lying between them. CDR3 in DNA: TGTGCCAGCAGTTTGGGGCAGCATCAGCCCCAGCATTTT. This encodes CASSLGQHQPQHF.

The chain links TRBV20-1 to TRBJ1-5; perhaps TRBD1 as D (6 bases). V lost 3 bases, J lost 1 base, and 13 bases lay in between. This CDR3 has 15 amino acids. The germline V gene has CDR1 DFQATT and CDR2 SNEGSKA (reference sequence). CDR3: CSASGGGTSNQPQHF. The CDR3 region has the DNA TGCAGTGCTAGCGGGGGGGGCACGAGCAATCAGCCCCAGCATTTT.

This clonotype was seen repeatedly, ten times or more. The chain uses TRBV12-3 or TRBV12-4 and TRBJ1-4; 10 bases match TRBD1. With V trimmed by 5 bases and J by 0 bases, 6 bases remained unmatched. The length of the CDR3 is 17 residues. The CDR3 loop is CASSRGQGDATNEKLFF. The CDR3 DNA is TGTGCCAGCAGTCGCGGACAGGGGGATGCAACTAATGAAAAACTGTTTTTT.

The sample holds a few counts of this clonotype. The V call is TRBV5-5, the J call TRBJ1-1; D might be TRBD1 (5 bases). CDR1 and CDR2 (germline): SGHKS, YYEKEE (reference sequence). V lost 5 bases and J 4 bases, leaving 18 bases between the germline ends. The CDR3 contains 15 residues. The CDR3 DNA sequence: TGTGCCAGCAGGCCCCCCTCAGGGCGCAGCACTGAAGCTTTCTTT. Translating it yields CASRPPSGRSTEAFF.

This sequence joins TRBV15 and TRBJ2-3; the D gene is possibly TRBD2 (6 bases). Looked up from germline, CDR1 is LNHNV and CDR2 is YYDKDF (reference sequence). V lost 0 bases, J lost 0 bases, and 10 bases lay in between. The CDR3 loop spans 16 amino acids. The chain's CDR3 is CATSRDRRGSTDTQYF. For the CDR3, the DNA is TGTGCCACCAGCAGAGATCGGAGGGGAAGCACAGATACGCAGTATTTT.

This clonotype was seen more than once but under ten times. The rearrangement links TRBV20-1 to TRBJ1-2; 9 bases map to TRBD1. Per the germline V gene, CDR1 is DFQATT and CDR2 is SNEGSKA (reference sequence). This CDR3 is built from 16 residues. The J segment lost 6 bases and the V segment lost 0 bases, leaving 11 bases of the junction unmatched. CDR3 amino acids: CSARDGKGTGRDGYTF. CDR3 nucleotide sequence: TGCAGTGCTAGAGATGGAAAGGGGACAGGGAGAGATGGCTACACCTTC.

The rearrangement links TRBV6-5 to TRBJ2-7, with TRBD1 matching over 9 bases. This CDR3 contains 15 residues. The V segment lost 2 bases and the J segment 4 bases; nucleotides outside the gene matches: 6. Germline CDR1 reads MNHEY; CDR2 reads SVGAGI. CDR3 amino acids: CASSYLTGGWYEQYF. CDR3 sequence (DNA): TGTGCCAGCAGTTACCTGACAGGGGGGTGGTACGAGCAGTACTTC.

The V call is TRBV12-3 or TRBV12-4, the J call TRBJ1-1; unclear D gene. The V and J ends lost 6 bases and 5 bases respectively, with 7 bases between them. The CDR3 loop spans 11 amino acids. CDR3 residues: CASREATEAFF. CDR3 bases: TGTGCCAGCAGAGAAGCTACTGAAGCTTTCTTT.

This chain uses TRBV4-2 with TRBJ2-7; 9 nucleotides agree with TRBD2. J lost 0 bases, V lost 3 bases, and 3 bases had no gene match. The CDR3 spans 15 residues. Germline loops: CDR1 LGHNA, CDR2 YNFKEQ. CDR3 region: CASSHLAGYSYEQYF. The CDR3 coding sequence is TGTGCCAGCAGCCACCTAGCGGGGTACTCCTACGAGCAGTACTTC.

This clonotype was counted between two and nine times. This chain connects TRBV20-1 to TRBJ1-2; 11 nucleotides match TRBD1. The CDR3 totals 13 residues. J lost 2 bases, V lost 6 bases, and 2 bases had no gene match. From germline, CDR1 is DFQATT and CDR2 SNEGSKA (reference sequence). The CDR3 sequence is CSARTGGNYGYTF. The CDR3 DNA sequence: TGCAGTGCAAGGACAGGGGGCAACTATGGCTACACCTTC.

CDR3 DNA: TGTGCCAGCAGTTACGGTGGTCCAGCTTTCTTT. Translation gives CASSYGGPAFF. The chain carries TRBV6-6 and TRBJ1-1; D unclear. This CDR3 spans 11 amino acids. V shed 2 bases and J shed 10 bases, with 8 bases lying between them. Germline V gene lookup returns CDR1 MNHNY and CDR2 SVGAGI (reference sequence).

This chain links TRBV25-1 with TRBJ1-5, with D possibly TRBD1 on 5 matching bases. Deletions cut 4 bases from V and 0 bases from J, with 13 bases between. This CDR3 is 16 amino acids long. Germline V lookup: CDR1 MGHDK, CDR2 SYGVNS. The CDR3, as DNA: TGTGCCAGCAGTGGGACAACAGGATTTAGCAATCAGCCCCAGCATTTT. Translated, it gives CASSGTTGFSNQPQHF. Drawing the rest from reference TRBV25-1 and TRBJ1-5, the complete variable domain is EADIYQTPRYLVIGTGKKITLECSQTMGHDKMYWYQQDPGMELHLIHYSYGVNSTEKGDLSSESTVSRIRTEHFPLTLESARPSHTSQYLCASSGTTGFSNQPQHFGDGTRLSIL.